Listed below are T cell receptor beta chains from one sample, sequenced in a study of beta chain features in type 1 diabetes. TCRdb's copy holds only in-frame clones and misses some; the assay was immunoSEQ multiplex PCR. The table shows some 200,000 clones, with 16% occurring only once. The specimen was naive CD4+ T cells from blood. Source of these receptors: a man aged 25-45 years with type 1 diabetes. Each CDR3 is given with its conserved first and last residue. The D gene is left open where the match is weak. Some rows have no size entry. The others give once, few or many, or a class for an expanded clone.

-,TRBJ1-1,-,TRBV20-1,TGCAGTGCTAGAGCAGGTATTGAAGCTTTCTTT,CSARAGIEAFF
-,TRBJ2-3,few,TRBV7-2,TGTGCCAGCAGCTTAGGTTTAAGTCAGAGTACGCAGTATTTT,CASSLGLSQSTQYF
-,TRBJ1-1,few,TRBV30,TGTGCCGGGGGTCGGGACACTGAAGCTTTCTTT,CAGGRDTEAFF
-,TRBJ2-3,few,TRBV18,TGTGCCAGCTCACCACCGTCCCCAGATACGCAGTATTTT,CASSPPSPDTQYF
-,TRBJ2-7,few,TRBV5-1,TGCGCCAGCAGTGTCGGGTCAGGGAGCGACGAGCAGTACTTC,CASSVGSGSDEQYF
TRBD1,TRBJ1-4,-,TRBV29-1,TGCAGCATCCCCGCAGGGGGCACAACCAATGAAAAACTGTTTTTT,CSIPAGGTTNEKLFF
-,TRBJ1-1,-,TRBV6-5,TGTGCCAGCAGTTACCAAGCAGTGGCCACTGAAGCTTTCTTT,CASSYQAVATEAFF
-,TRBJ2-3,-,TRBV9,TGTGCCAGCAGCGTAGCGCCGGATACAGTGCCAGATACGCAGTATTTT,CASSVAPDTVPDTQYF
-,TRBJ2-5,few,TRBV30,TGTGCCTGGAGTGTAATGTTTCGGGACACCCAGTACTTC,CAWSVMFRDTQYF
-,TRBJ1-2,-,TRBV29-1,TGCAGCGTAGGGACCGACGTTTATGGCTACACCTTC,CSVGTDVYGYTF
-,TRBJ2-7,-,TRBV7-9,TGTGCCAGCAGCCATCAGAACTACGAGCAGTACTTC,CASSHQNYEQYF
TRBD1,TRBJ2-7,-,TRBV7-2,TGTGCCAGCAGCCGGGACAGGGGTTACGAGCAGTACTTC,CASSRDRGYEQYF
-,TRBJ1-3,few,TRBV4-1,TGCGCCAGCAGCCAAGATTGGGGGAATGGAAACACCATATATTTT,CASSQDWGNGNTIYF
-,TRBJ2-3,-,TRBV25-1,TGTGCCAGCAGTGATACGGGGGCCGGGACAGATACGCAGTATTTT,CASSDTGAGTDTQYF
-,TRBJ2-1,-,TRBV19,TGTGCCAGTAGTATAGAAGGGCGGCGGCAGTTCTTC,CASSIEGRRQFF
-,TRBJ2-7,few,TRBV28,TGTGCCAGCAGTCTGGCGACAGGATCCTACGAGCAGTACTTC,CASSLATGSYEQYF
TRBD1,TRBJ1-1,-,TRBV30,TGTGCCTGGAACGCCGGGACAGGGAGAATTGGTTTCTTT,CAWNAGTGRIGFF
-,TRBJ2-5,few,TRBV9,TGTGCCAGCAGCGTAGAGTACAACTTTGGGGGGGAGACCCAGTACTTC,CASSVEYNFGGETQYF
-,TRBJ2-1,once,TRBV7-9,TGTGCCAGCAGCCCAAGCCGTCCGTGGAGCTCCTACAATGAGCAGTTCTTC,CASSPSRPWSSYNEQFF
-,TRBJ2-5,-,TRBV28,TGTGCCAGCAGCTTACCGGGACTAGAGACCCAGTACTTC,CASSLPGLETQYF
-,TRBJ2-1,-,TRBV6-6,TGTGCCAGCAGCCGAACGCCAGCCAGCTCCTACAATGAGCAGTTCTTC,CASSRTPASSYNEQFF
-,TRBJ1-4,few,TRBV25-1,TGTGCCAGTAGACGACAGGACGCTAATGAAAAACTGTTTTTT,CASRRQDANEKLFF
-,TRBJ2-5,many,TRBV5-6,TGTGCCAGCAGCTTGGAAGAGACCCAGTACTTC,CASSLEETQYF
-,TRBJ2-1,few,TRBV28,TGTGCCAGCAGTTTGTACAGTGATCGGCAGTTCTTC,CASSLYSDRQFF
-,TRBJ2-5,-,TRBV14,TGTGCCAGCAGCCAAGCAGGGGGGTACCAAGAGACCCAGTACTTC,CASSQAGGYQETQYF
-,TRBJ1-1,few,TRBV29-1,TGCAGCGTTGAGGAGGGTCAGGCTTTCTTT,CSVEEGQAFF
-,TRBJ2-6,-,TRBV19,TGTGCCACGGGGCGACAGAGCTCTGGGGCCAACGTCCTGACTTTC,CATGRQSSGANVLTF
TRBD1,TRBJ2-7,-,TRBV23-1,TGCGCCAGCAGTCACCCGGACAGGGGGCAATTCCCCTTCATCGGATACGAGCAGTACTTC,CASSHPDRGQFPFIGYEQYF
-,TRBJ2-5,few,TRBV7-9,TGTGCCAGCAGCAAAGGACAGTCAGAGACCCAGTACTTC,CASSKGQSETQYF
TRBD1,TRBJ2-5,-,TRBV4-1,TGCGCCAGCAGCCAAGGACAGGGGGCAGAGACCCAGTACTTC,CASSQGQGAETQYF
TRBD1,TRBJ2-7,-,TRBV7-2,TGTGCCAGCAGCTTACGGGGACAGGGGGCCTACGAGCAGTACTTC,CASSLRGQGAYEQYF
TRBD1,TRBJ2-5,few,TRBV29-1,TGCAGCGTTGCAGGGACAGGAGAGACCCAGTACTTC,CSVAGTGETQYF
TRBD2,TRBJ2-5,-,TRBV15,TGTGCCACCAGCCGTGGACTAGCGGGAGAGACCCAGTACTTC,CATSRGLAGETQYF
TRBD1,TRBJ1-5,few,TRBV30,TGTGCCTGGAGTACCGGACAGGGCAATCAGCCCCAGCATTTT,CAWSTGQGNQPQHF
-,TRBJ2-1,-,TRBV4-1,TGCGCCAGCAGCCAACCCGCCGGGAGACAGTTCTTC,CASSQPAGRQFF
-,TRBJ2-2,-,TRBV4-1,TGCGCCAGCAGCCAAGATGCAGCCTCAAGGGCCGGGGAGCTGTTTTTT,CASSQDAASRAGELFF
-,TRBJ2-5,few,TRBV4-1,TGCGCCAGCAGCCAAGAAAGTCCAGGGCTCCAAGAGACCCAGTACTTC,CASSQESPGLQETQYF
-,TRBJ2-1,-,TRBV30,TGTGCCTGGAGTGTACTCGGTGTTTCCAATGAGCAGTTCTTC,CAWSVLGVSNEQFF
-,TRBJ2-2,few,TRBV18,TGTGCCAGCTCCAGCGGGGAGCTGTTTTTT,CASSSGELFF
-,TRBJ2-1,-,TRBV7-9,TGTGCCGGCAGCGGGTTTCGGGCACTAGACAATGAGCAGTTCTTC,CAGSGFRALDNEQFF
-,TRBJ1-2,few,TRBV6-5,TGTGCCACCCGGGACACCGTCTATGGCTACACCTTC,CATRDTVYGYTF
-,TRBJ2-3,few,TRBV7-2,TGTGCCAGCAGCTTATACGGAGGGGCAGATACGCAGTATTTT,CASSLYGGADTQYF
-,TRBJ2-7,-,TRBV20-1,TGCAGTGCTAGAGCCAGCTACGAGCAGTACTTC,CSARASYEQYF
-,TRBJ2-1,-,TRBV4-1,TGCGCCAGCAGCCAAGGACGACTAGTTCGAGGGAATGACAATGAGCAGTTCTTC,CASSQGRLVRGNDNEQFF
-,TRBJ1-4,-,TRBV25-1,TGTGCCAGCAGTGAAGGACAGCGGGCAACTAATGAAAAACTGTTTTTT,CASSEGQRATNEKLFF
-,TRBJ2-1,-,TRBV7-2,TGTGCCAGCTCACCGAGGTCGGGGTTCGACAATGAGCAGTTCTTC,CASSPRSGFDNEQFF
-,TRBJ2-2,-,TRBV7-9,TGTGCCCGCCAGGAACCCTCGAACACCGGGGAGCTGTTTTTT,CARQEPSNTGELFF
-,TRBJ2-7,few,TRBV7-9,TGTGCCAGCAGCTTAGTGATGGGGGCCCCTACGGAGCAGTACTTC,CASSLVMGAPTEQYF
TRBD2,TRBJ2-1,few,TRBV4-1,TGCGCCAGCAGAAGCGGGGCTACTTACAATGAGCAGTTCTTC,CASRSGATYNEQFF
-,TRBJ1-2,few,TRBV30,TGTGCCTGGAGTGCTACCCCAGGGGTGTATGGCTACACCTTC,CAWSATPGVYGYTF
-,TRBJ2-3,few,TRBV10-3,TGTGCCATCAGTGAGGGTAGCGGTACGCAGTATTTT,CAISEGSGTQYF
-,TRBJ2-1,few,TRBV30,TGTGCCTGGAGTGGACCCCACCGACTTTTCCATGAGCAGTTCTTC,CAWSGPHRLFHEQFF
-,TRBJ2-7,few,TRBV6-1,TGTGCCAGCAGTACTAACTACGAGCAGTACTTC,CASSTNYEQYF
TRBD2,TRBJ2-1,few,TRBV15,TGTGCCACCAGCAGAGAAGCGGGGCTAGCGGCTGAGCAGTTCTTC,CATSREAGLAAEQFF
TRBD1,TRBJ2-7,few,TRBV29-1,TGCAGCGTTAGGGGACAGCGGTACTCCGAGCAGTACTTC,CSVRGQRYSEQYF
-,TRBJ1-2,few,TRBV9,TGTGCCAGCAGCGTTGAGGGACACTATGGCTACACCTTC,CASSVEGHYGYTF
-,TRBJ2-1,-,TRBV25-1,TGTGCCAGCAGTGAATCAGGGGGGGCCTCCTACAATGAGCAGTTCTTC,CASSESGGASYNEQFF
TRBD2,TRBJ2-1,-,TRBV9,TGTGCCAGCAGCGTAGCGGGAGGGAACTACAATGAGCAGTTCTTC,CASSVAGGNYNEQFF
-,TRBJ1-4,-,TRBV29-1,TGCAGCGTCCCTCTGCAGAATGAAAAACTGTTTTTT,CSVPLQNEKLFF